These 26 T cell receptor beta chains were sequenced from one sample in a study of beta chain features in type 1 diabetes. TCRB transcripts that were expressed got sequenced, as all of the isolated RNA had been reverse transcribed. Only in-frame clones appear in the TCRdb table, and some are missing; sequencing was by immunoSEQ multiplex PCR. Of about 930,000 clones in the sample, 17% were seen once. Sequenced sample: naive CD4+ T cells from blood. These receptor sequences come from a woman between 18 and 30 years old in good health.

CDR3 DNA sequence: TGTGCCAGCAGCTTGGATAGCGGGAGATCAATTACGCAGTATTTT. Amino acid sequence: CASSLDSGRSITQYF. This chain uses TRBV7-3 with TRBJ2-3; 9 nucleotides line up with TRBD2. The ends lost 3 bases at V and 8 bases at J; junction bases unmatched: 9. The CDR3 contains 15 residues. Germline lookup yields CDR1 SGHTA and CDR2 FQGTGA.

This clone occurred a few times. The chain has TRBV5-6 and TRBJ2-3; D is perhaps TRBD1 or TRBD2 (5 bases each). With 5 bases removed from V and 3 bases from J, the gap between germline ends came to 10 bases. The germline V gene has CDR1 SGHDT and CDR2 YYEEEE. CDR3 length: 13 amino acids. The CDR3 protein is CASRRGGTDTQYF. As DNA, the CDR3 is TGTGCCAGCAGGAGGGGTGGAACAGATACGCAGTATTTT.

This clone occurred a few times. V and J are TRBV11-2 and TRBJ1-1; D not certain. This CDR3 spans 15 amino acids. The germline V and J ends were trimmed by 4 bases and 0 bases, with 12 bases remaining between them. CDR1 SGHAT and CDR2 FQNNGV come from the germline V gene. CDR3 amino acids: CASSSHTAMNTEAFF. CDR3 coding DNA: TGTGCCAGCAGCTCTCATACTGCGATGAACACTGAAGCTTTCTTT.

The chain combines TRBV7-3 with TRBJ2-6; no clear D. This CDR3 is 16 amino acids long. V gave up 5 bases and J gave up 2 bases, with 13 bases separating them. Germline V lookup: CDR1 SGHTA, CDR2 FQGTGA. CDR3 sequence (DNA): TGTGCCAGCAGCCCCTCCGTGGCGGCTGGGGCCAACGTCCTGACTTTC. Translation gives CASSPSVAAGANVLTF.

This clone was observed many times. The sample carries other DNA sequences with the same CDR3. This chain uses TRBV19 with TRBJ2-1; D ambiguous. The V gene's germline CDR1 is LNHDA and CDR2 SQIVND (reference sequence). V lost 4 bases to trimming and J lost 9 bases, with 13 bases between them. The CDR3 is 13 residues long. The CDR3 loop reads CASSKLQRSEQFF. The CDR3 DNA reads TGTGCCAGTAGTAAACTTCAGAGGTCTGAGCAGTTCTTC.

This clone was counted only a few times. The chain recombines TRBV18 with TRBJ2-5; TRBD1 matches 9 bases. V was pared by 3 bases and J by 3 bases, with 5 bases of the junction left unmatched. The germline V gene has CDR1 KGHSH and CDR2 LQKENI. CDR3 length: 15 amino acids. CDR3: CASSPNRGPKETQYF. CDR3 nucleotides: TGTGCCAGCTCACCTAACAGGGGGCCAAAAGAGACCCAGTACTTC.

The J gene is TRBJ2-1, the V gene TRBV6-1; the match to TRBD1 covers 7 bases. V gave up 4 bases and J gave up 8 bases; unmatched junction bases: 17. This CDR3 region has 17 residues. Germline V CDR1 and CDR2: MNHNS, SASEGT. CDR3 DNA sequence: TGTGCCAGCAGTGCTATGACAGGGCGGGCGGTATGGGATGAGCAGTTCTTC. It specifies CASSAMTGRAVWDEQFF.

This clone has only a few counts. The V gene is TRBV5-1, the J gene TRBJ1-1; 8 bases are shared with TRBD1. With V trimmed by 0 bases and J by 6 bases, 13 bases remained unmatched. This CDR3 region has 17 residues. Germline-derived CDR1 and CDR2 are SGHRS and YFSETQ. CDR3 nucleotide sequence: TGCGCCAGCAGCTTGGAGGGCAGGGGGCAAGTGAGATCTGAAGCTTTCTTT. Protein product: CASSLEGRGQVRSEAFF.

A few counts support this clone. The CDR3 nucleotides read TGTGCCAGCAGCTTGGAACTAGCGGACTACTACGAGCAGTACTTC. Translation gives CASSLELADYYEQYF. The V call is TRBV5-5, the J call TRBJ2-7; the match to TRBD2 covers 8 bases. CDR1 is SGHKS, CDR2 YYEKEE, per germline (reference sequence). The J segment lost 3 bases and the V segment lost 0 bases, leaving 5 bases of the junction unmatched. This CDR3 has 15 amino acids. The variable domain in full, with the rest retrieved from reference TRBV5-5 and TRBJ2-7, is DAGVTQSPTHLIKTRGQQVTLRCSPISGHKSVSWYQQVLGQGPQFIFQYYEKEERGRGNFPDRFSARQFPNYSSELNVNALLLGDSALYLCASSLELADYYEQYFGPGTRLTVT.

V is TRBV6-6 and J is TRBJ2-1; tentative D call: TRBD1 (5 bases). There are 15 residues in the CDR3. The ends were cut back, 2 bases at V and 6 bases at J, with 14 bases in the middle. CDR1 MNHNY and CDR2 SVGAGI come from the germline V gene (reference sequence). The CDR3, as DNA: TGTGCCAGCAGTTACGGGGCTGCGGCGGCCAATGAGCAGTTCTTC. Amino acid sequence: CASSYGAAAANEQFF.

V and J are TRBV7-9 and TRBJ1-3; 7 nucleotides match TRBD1. J was trimmed by 6 bases and V by 5 bases; bases with no gene match: 13. Germline lookup yields CDR1 SEHNR and CDR2 FQNEAQ (reference sequence). CDR3 size: 16 residues. Here the CDR3 DNA reads TGTGCCAGCAGCACCGTTGGGTCGGGACAGAAAAACACCATATATTTT. Its protein product is CASSTVGSGQKNTIYF.

The chain joins TRBV6-5 to TRBJ2-3, with 11 bases identical to TRBD2. Trimming cost V 5 bases and J 3 bases; bases outside gene matches: 4. Germline V lookup: CDR1 MNHEY, CDR2 SVGAGI. This CDR3 spans 15 amino acids. The CDR3 sequence: CASSPWTSGTDTQYF. CDR3 nucleotide sequence: TGTGCCAGCAGTCCCTGGACTAGCGGGACAGATACGCAGTATTTT.

The CDR3 coding sequence is TGTGCCAGCAGTCCCAAGGACAACTCCTACGAGCAGTACTTC. As protein: CASSPKDNSYEQYF. The chain couples TRBV27 to TRBJ2-7, with D tentatively TRBD1 (5 bases). The germline CDR1 and CDR2 sequences are MNHEY and SMNVEV (reference sequence). This CDR3 is 14 amino acids long. The ends were cut back, 5 bases at V and 0 bases at J, with 11 bases in the middle.

This clone showed up just a few times. The rearrangement joins TRBV28 to TRBJ2-5, with D unresolved. Trimming pared 3 bases from V and 6 bases from J, leaving 8 bases between. This CDR3 has 12 residues. CDR1 is MDHEN and CDR2 is SYDVKM in the germline V gene. The CDR3 loop reads CASSFVGKTQYF. The CDR3 nucleotides are TGTGCCAGCAGTTTTGTAGGGAAGACCCAGTACTTC.

This sequence joins TRBV5-6 and TRBJ2-1; no clear D. The CDR3 totals 13 residues. V lost 4 bases to trimming and J lost 7 bases, with 12 bases between them. CDR1 SGHDT and CDR2 YYEEEE come from the germline V gene. CDR3: CASSPAVRNEQFF. The CDR3 DNA reads as TGTGCCAGCAGCCCCGCGGTAAGGAATGAGCAGTTCTTC.

This clone was counted a few times. The chain carries TRBV14 and TRBJ1-1; D remains ambiguous. The CDR3 covers 11 residues. The ends were cut back, 1 base at V and 11 bases at J, with 8 bases in the middle. Germline CDR1 is SGHDN and CDR2 is FVKESK. CDR3 loop: CASSQGGLAFF. Here the CDR3 DNA reads TGTGCCAGCAGCCAAGGTGGCTTGGCTTTCTTT.

This clone appeared a few times. The chain has TRBV6-1 and TRBJ2-1; a possible D gene is TRBD1 (6 bases). CDR1 is MNHNS, CDR2 SASEGT, per germline. The germline V and J ends were trimmed by 7 bases and 5 bases, with 18 bases remaining between them. The CDR3 runs to 15 residues. CDR3 region: CASNGRGGAHNEQFF. The CDR3 DNA sequence: TGTGCCAGCAACGGCCGAGGGGGAGCTCACAATGAGCAGTTCTTC.

This clone came up a few times. In DNA form, the CDR3 reads TGTGCCACCAGCAGAGCTCGACAGGGGGGTATAGAGACCCAGTACTTC. Protein product: CATSRARQGGIETQYF. This chain links TRBV15 with TRBJ2-5; 9 nucleotides agree with TRBD1. J lost 4 bases, V lost 1 base, and 7 bases had no gene match. CDR3 size: 16 residues. Germline V gives CDR1 LNHNV, CDR2 YYDKDF (reference sequence).

This chain connects TRBV5-1 to TRBJ2-5; 8 bases are a match to TRBD2. The CDR3 extends over 13 amino acids. In germline, CDR1 is SGHRS, CDR2 YFSETQ. Trimming at V came to 4 bases and at J to 3 bases, leaving 2 bases not matched to a gene. The DNA of the CDR3 is TGCGCCAGCAGCGGGGGACTAGAAGAGACCCAGTACTTC. Translation: CASSGGLEETQYF.

Only a few counts were recorded for this clone. V gene TRBV19 combines with J gene TRBJ2-5, with no clear D. The ends were cut back, 6 bases at V and 1 base at J, with 9 bases in the middle. From germline, CDR1 is LNHDA and CDR2 SQIVND (reference sequence). The CDR3 runs 13 residues. In DNA form, the CDR3 reads TGTGCCAGTAGGACAACTACCCAAGAGACCCAGTACTTC. Translating gives CASRTTTQETQYF.

This chain links TRBV28 with TRBJ1-2; D is uncertain. V gave up 3 bases and J gave up 4 bases, with 9 bases separating them. This CDR3 is built from 13 residues. CDR1 is MDHEN, CDR2 SYDVKM, per germline. The CDR3 protein is CASSFPQIYGYTF. The DNA for the CDR3 is TGTGCCAGCAGTTTCCCGCAGATCTATGGCTACACCTTC.

This clone came up a few times. This chain uses TRBV28 with TRBJ2-5; 7 nucleotides line up with TRBD2. J gave up 5 bases and V 2 bases, and 2 bases lay outside the gene matches. Germline CDR1 reads MDHEN; CDR2 reads SYDVKM. The CDR3 has 13 residues. The chain's CDR3 is CASSLTGGETQYF. DNA of the CDR3: TGTGCCAGCAGTTTAACGGGGGGTGAGACCCAGTACTTC.

V and J are TRBV28 and TRBJ2-1, with 15 bases aligning to TRBD2. The CDR3 covers 18 residues. J was trimmed by 3 bases and V by 2 bases; bases with no gene match: 5. The germline gives CDR1 MDHEN, CDR2 SYDVKM. The DNA of the CDR3 is TGTGCCAGCAGTTTAGGACTAGCGGGAGGGTCGGGCTACAATGAGCAGTTCTTC. Encoded protein: CASSLGLAGGSGYNEQFF.

The chain carries TRBV15 and TRBJ2-2, with unresolved D. The CDR3 runs to 16 residues. In germline, CDR1 is LNHNV, CDR2 YYDKDF (reference sequence). Trimming took off 4 bases at V and 4 bases at J, with 16 bases between the two ends. The CDR3 reads CATSIPGPLITGELFF. DNA of the CDR3: TGTGCCACCAGCATCCCCGGCCCCCTTATCACCGGGGAGCTGTTTTTT.

This chain uses TRBV9 with TRBJ2-2; no definite D call. V was trimmed by 0 bases and J by 6 bases, leaving 9 bases between them. Germline CDR1 and CDR2: SGDLS and YYNGEE. This CDR3 has 14 amino acids. The chain's CDR3 is CASSVESRPGELFF. In DNA, the CDR3 is TGTGCCAGCAGCGTAGAATCTAGACCCGGGGAGCTGTTTTTT.

The chain uses TRBV11-2 and TRBJ2-1; 7 bases are a match to TRBD2. Losses at the gene ends were 1 base for V and 7 bases for J; bases not matched to a gene: 7. This CDR3 has 15 residues. In germline, CDR1 is SGHAT, CDR2 FQNNGV. Written as DNA, the CDR3 is TGTGCCAGCAGCTTAGTAGCGGGCGTGCCGAATGAGCAGTTCTTC. It yields the protein CASSLVAGVPNEQFF.